This TCR beta chain was documented in a study of blood T cell repertoires in COVID-19. The CDR3 spans 17 residues. Germline V gives CDR1 SGHNT, CDR2 YENEEA. With 1 base clipped from V and 5 bases from J, the junction kept 7 bases outside the gene matches. The data were produced by immunoSEQ multiplex PCR, yet TCRdb's version contains in-frame clones alone and is incomplete. Found here are approximately 140,000 clones, over 80% of them singletons; the top ten hold 2.5% to 3%. The rearrangement uses TRBV11-3 and TRBJ2-2; 10 bases align to TRBD2. The TCR comes from a middle-aged woman with active or convalescent COVID-19. Material: peripheral blood. CDR3 amino acids: CASSLATLAGTTGELFF. CDR3 nucleotides: TGTGCCAGCAGCTTAGCAACACTAGCGGGGACGACCGGGGAGCTGTTTTTT.